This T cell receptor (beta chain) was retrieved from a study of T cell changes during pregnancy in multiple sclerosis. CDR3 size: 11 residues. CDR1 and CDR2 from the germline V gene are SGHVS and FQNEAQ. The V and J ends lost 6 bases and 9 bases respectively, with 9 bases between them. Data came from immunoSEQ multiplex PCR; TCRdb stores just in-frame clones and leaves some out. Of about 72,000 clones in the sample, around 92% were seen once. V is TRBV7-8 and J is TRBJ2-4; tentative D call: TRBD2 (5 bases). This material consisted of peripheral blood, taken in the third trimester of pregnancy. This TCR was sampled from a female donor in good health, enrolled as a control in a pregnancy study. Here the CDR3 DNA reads TGTGCCAGCAGTTTCAGCGGCATTCAGTACTTC. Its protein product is CASSFSGIQYF. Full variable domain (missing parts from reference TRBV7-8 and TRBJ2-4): GAGVSQSPRYKVAKRGQDVALRCDPISGHVSLFWYQQALGQGPEFLTYFQNEAQLDKSGLPSDRFFAERPEGSVSTLKIQRTQQEDSAVYLCASSFSGIQYFGAGTRLSVL.